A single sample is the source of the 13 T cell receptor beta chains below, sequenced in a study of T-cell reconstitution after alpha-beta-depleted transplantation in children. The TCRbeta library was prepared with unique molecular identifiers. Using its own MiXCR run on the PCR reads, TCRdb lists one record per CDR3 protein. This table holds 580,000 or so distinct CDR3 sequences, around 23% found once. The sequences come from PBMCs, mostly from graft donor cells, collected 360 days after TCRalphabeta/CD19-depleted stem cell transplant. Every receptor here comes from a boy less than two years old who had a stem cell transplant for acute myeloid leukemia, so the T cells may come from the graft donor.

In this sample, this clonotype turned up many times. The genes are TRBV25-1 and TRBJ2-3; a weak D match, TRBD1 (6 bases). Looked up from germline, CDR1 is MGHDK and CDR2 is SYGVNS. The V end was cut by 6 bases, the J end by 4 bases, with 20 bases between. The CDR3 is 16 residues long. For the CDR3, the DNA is TGTGCCAGCAGCCCCTCCCGTGGCAGGGGTGCAGATACGCAGTATTTT. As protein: CASSPSRGRGADTQYF.

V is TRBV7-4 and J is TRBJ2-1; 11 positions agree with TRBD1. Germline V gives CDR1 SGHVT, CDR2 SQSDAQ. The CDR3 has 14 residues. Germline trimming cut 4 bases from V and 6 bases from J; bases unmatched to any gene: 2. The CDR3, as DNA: TGTGCCAGCAGCTGGGGACAGGGGGGCAATGAGCAGTTCTTC. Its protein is CASSWGQGGNEQFF.

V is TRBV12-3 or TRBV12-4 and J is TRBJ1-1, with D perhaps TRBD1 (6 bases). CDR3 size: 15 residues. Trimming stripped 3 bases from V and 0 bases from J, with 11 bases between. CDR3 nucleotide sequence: TGTGCCAGCAGTTTCGACAGGCTAATGAACACTGAAGCTTTCTTT. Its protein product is CASSFDRLMNTEAFF.

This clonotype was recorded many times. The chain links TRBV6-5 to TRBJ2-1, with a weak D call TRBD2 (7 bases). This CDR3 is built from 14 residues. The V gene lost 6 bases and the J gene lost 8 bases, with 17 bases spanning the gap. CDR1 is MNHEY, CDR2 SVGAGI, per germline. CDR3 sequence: CASRPGGPWYEQFF. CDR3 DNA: TGTGCCAGCAGACCCGGGGGGCCGTGGTATGAGCAGTTCTTC.

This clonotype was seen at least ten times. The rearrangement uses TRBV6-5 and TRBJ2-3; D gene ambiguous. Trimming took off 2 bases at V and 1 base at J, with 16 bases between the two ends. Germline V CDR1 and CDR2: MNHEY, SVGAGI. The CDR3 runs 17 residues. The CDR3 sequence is CASSYPKGIEGTDTQYF. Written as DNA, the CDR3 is TGTGCCAGCAGTTACCCTAAGGGTATTGAGGGCACAGATACGCAGTATTTT.

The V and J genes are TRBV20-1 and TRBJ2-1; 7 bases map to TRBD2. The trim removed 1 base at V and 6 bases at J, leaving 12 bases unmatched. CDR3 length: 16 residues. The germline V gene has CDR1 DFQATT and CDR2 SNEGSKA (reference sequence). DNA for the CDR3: TGCAGTGCTAGAGGCCCAATTTCAAGCGGGGTCAATGAGCAGTTCTTC. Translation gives CSARGPISSGVNEQFF.

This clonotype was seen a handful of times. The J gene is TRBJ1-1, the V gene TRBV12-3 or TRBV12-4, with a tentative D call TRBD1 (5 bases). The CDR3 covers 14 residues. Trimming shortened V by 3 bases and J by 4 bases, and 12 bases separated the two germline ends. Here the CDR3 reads CASSFNRGATEAFF. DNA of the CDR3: TGTGCCAGCAGTTTCAATCGAGGGGCCACTGAAGCTTTCTTT.

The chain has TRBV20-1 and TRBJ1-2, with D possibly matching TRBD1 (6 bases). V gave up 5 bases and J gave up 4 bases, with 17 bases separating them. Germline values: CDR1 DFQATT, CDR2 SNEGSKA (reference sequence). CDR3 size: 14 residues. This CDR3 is CSARGSQGFYGYTF. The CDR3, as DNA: TGCAGTGCTCGAGGCTCTCAGGGGTTCTATGGCTACACCTTC.

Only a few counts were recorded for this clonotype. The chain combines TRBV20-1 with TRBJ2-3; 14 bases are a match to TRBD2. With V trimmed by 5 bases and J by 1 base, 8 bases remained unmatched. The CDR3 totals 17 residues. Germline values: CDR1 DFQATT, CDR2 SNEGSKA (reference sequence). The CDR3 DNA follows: TGCAGTGCTGCACCCCGGACTAGCGGGGGGCGCACAGATACGCAGTATTTT. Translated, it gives CSAAPRTSGGRTDTQYF.

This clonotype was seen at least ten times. The CDR3 region has the DNA TGTGCCAGCAGTTACGATCGGGGCCGGTATGGCTACACCTTC. This encodes CASSYDRGRYGYTF. The J gene is TRBJ1-2, the V gene TRBV6-5; maybe TRBD1 (5 bases). This CDR3 is built from 14 residues. V dropped 2 bases and J dropped 5 bases, with 12 bases sitting between them. Per germline, CDR1 MNHEY and CDR2 SVGAGI.

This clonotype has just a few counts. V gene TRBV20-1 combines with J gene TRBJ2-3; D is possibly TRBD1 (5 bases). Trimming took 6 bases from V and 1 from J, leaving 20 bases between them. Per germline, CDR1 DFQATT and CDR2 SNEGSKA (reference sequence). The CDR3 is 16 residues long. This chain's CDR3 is CSARMSAFRGTDTQYF. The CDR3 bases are TGCAGTGCGCGTATGTCCGCGTTCAGGGGCACAGATACGCAGTATTTT.

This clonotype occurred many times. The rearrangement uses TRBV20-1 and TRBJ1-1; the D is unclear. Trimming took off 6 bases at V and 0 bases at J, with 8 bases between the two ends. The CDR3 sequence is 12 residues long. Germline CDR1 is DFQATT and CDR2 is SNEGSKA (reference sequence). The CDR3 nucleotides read TGCAGTGCATATGGAATGAACACTGAAGCTTTCTTT. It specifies CSAYGMNTEAFF.

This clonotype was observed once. The CDR3 nucleotides are TGTGCCAGCAGCTTGTCTAGCGGGGGCCTCACAGATACGCAGTATTTT. Translated, it gives CASSLSSGGLTDTQYF. This rearrangement joins TRBV7-9 to TRBJ2-3, with 10 bases fitting TRBD2. J gave up 2 bases and V 3 bases, and 5 bases lay outside the gene matches. Looked up from germline, CDR1 is SEHNR and CDR2 is FQNEAQ (reference sequence). The CDR3 spans 16 residues.